A selection of T cell receptor beta chains follows, all from one sample in a study of blood T cell repertoires in COVID-19. Method: immunoSEQ multiplex PCR; TCRdb's copy keeps in-frame clones and lacks some. The sample lists about 280,000 clones, around nine tenths seen once, with approximately 2% in the top ten. The sample consisted of PBMCs or T cells enriched from blood (not recorded which). These receptors originate from a woman aged 55 to 70 in a cohort exposed to, infected with or recovered from COVID-19 (not recorded which). CDR3s include the opening cysteine and the closing phenylalanine or tryptophan. A D gene is named only where the DNA matches it firmly.

d_call: .; j_call: TRBJ2-7; v_call: TRBV30; cdr3_nt: TGTGCCTGGGGGGGGCCTTACGAGCAGTACTTC; cdr3_aa: CAWGGPYEQYF
d_call: TRBD1; j_call: TRBJ1-1; v_call: TRBV5-1; cdr3_nt: TGCGCCAGCAGCTTGATGGGGCAGGGGGAATTCGCTGAAGCTTTCTTT; cdr3_aa: CASSLMGQGEFAEAFF
d_call: TRBD1; j_call: TRBJ1-2; v_call: TRBV28; cdr3_nt: TGTGCCAGCAGATTGACAGGGGTGGGTGGCTACGCCTTC; cdr3_aa: CASRLTGVGGYAF
d_call: TRBD2; j_call: TRBJ2-3; v_call: TRBV3-1/TRBV3-2; cdr3_nt: TGTGCCAGCAGCCAAGATCCACTAGCGGGAACCACAGATACGCAGTATTTT; cdr3_aa: CASSQDPLAGTTDTQYF
d_call: .; j_call: TRBJ2-3; v_call: TRBV6-2/TRBV6-3; cdr3_nt: TGTGCCAGCAGTTACCCGGGACTAGATACGCAGTATTTT; cdr3_aa: CASSYPGLDTQYF
d_call: .; j_call: TRBJ2-1; v_call: TRBV7-3; cdr3_nt: TGTGCCAGCAGCTTAGGGCTCTACAATGAGCAGTTCTTC; cdr3_aa: CASSLGLYNEQFF
d_call: .; j_call: TRBJ1-1; v_call: TRBV29-1; cdr3_nt: TGCAGCGTGCAGCGGGACCTGAACACTGAAGCTTTCTTT; cdr3_aa: CSVQRDLNTEAFF
d_call: .; j_call: TRBJ2-1; v_call: TRBV18; cdr3_nt: TGTGCCAGCTCACCAAGTGGGGCGGGGGCCTTCAATGAGCAGTTCTTC; cdr3_aa: CASSPSGAGAFNEQFF
d_call: .; j_call: TRBJ1-4; v_call: TRBV7-2; cdr3_nt: TGTGCCAGCAGTAACTACAGGTTTGAAAAACTGTTTTTT; cdr3_aa: CASSNYRFEKLFF
d_call: .; j_call: TRBJ1-4; v_call: TRBV5-1; cdr3_nt: TGCGCCAGCAGCTTGGGGCTTGCAACTAATGAAAAACTGTTTTTT; cdr3_aa: CASSLGLATNEKLFF
d_call: .; j_call: TRBJ2-1; v_call: TRBV7-9; cdr3_nt: TGTGCCAGCAGCTTACCTCGACAGTCTTACAATGAGCAGTTCTTC; cdr3_aa: CASSLPRQSYNEQFF
d_call: TRBD1; j_call: TRBJ2-1; v_call: TRBV5-1; cdr3_nt: TGCGCCAGCAGCCTACAGGGGAGCTCCTACAATGAGCAGTTCTTC; cdr3_aa: CASSLQGSSYNEQFF
d_call: .; j_call: TRBJ1-5; v_call: TRBV19; cdr3_nt: TGTGCCAGTAGTCCAGGGTGGGGCAATCAGCCCCAGCATTTT; cdr3_aa: CASSPGWGNQPQHF
d_call: TRBD1; j_call: TRBJ2-5; v_call: TRBV3-1/TRBV3-2; cdr3_nt: TGTGCCAGCAGCCAAGACACCCCGACAGGGGGCACGACCCAGTACTTC; cdr3_aa: CASSQDTPTGGTTQYF
d_call: .; j_call: TRBJ1-2; v_call: TRBV28; cdr3_nt: TGTGCCAGCAGTTCGACAGACAGGTCCTATGGCTACACCTTC; cdr3_aa: CASSSTDRSYGYTF
d_call: TRBD2; j_call: TRBJ2-7; v_call: TRBV7-3; cdr3_nt: TGTGCCAGCAGCCCCGGGACTACCCACGAGCAGTACTTC; cdr3_aa: CASSPGTTHEQYF
d_call: .; j_call: TRBJ1-2; v_call: TRBV6-5; cdr3_nt: TGTGCCAGCCGGCCACTCGGCGGTACTCGGGGCTACACCTTC; cdr3_aa: CASRPLGGTRGYTF
d_call: .; j_call: TRBJ1-1; v_call: TRBV18; cdr3_nt: TGTGCCAGCTCACCCTCAGGGAAGGGTGATGAAGCTTTCTTT; cdr3_aa: CASSPSGKGDEAFF
d_call: .; j_call: TRBJ2-7; v_call: TRBV18; cdr3_nt: TGTGCCAGCTCAACCTCAGACGAGCAGTACTTC; cdr3_aa: CASSTSDEQYF
d_call: TRBD1; j_call: TRBJ2-1; v_call: TRBV5-1; cdr3_nt: TGCGCCAGCAGCAGCCAGGGGGATTCTGTCAATGAGCAGTTCTTC; cdr3_aa: CASSSQGDSVNEQFF
d_call: TRBD2; j_call: TRBJ2-1; v_call: TRBV9; cdr3_nt: TGTGCCAGCAGCCAACTAGCGAACAATGAGCAGTTCTTC; cdr3_aa: CASSQLANNEQFF